The sequence of this T cell receptor (beta chain) was determined in a study of blood T cell repertoires in COVID-19. Overall study: Whether acute or convalescent, the COVID-19 samples came from the United States, Italy and Spain. PBMCs, B-cell-depleted T cells, or T cells were the source of the cDNA or gDNA that made up the material.

Generated by immunoSEQ multiplex PCR, the TCRdb table keeps only in-frame clones and is missing some. The sample lists around 130,000 clones, roughly 82% occurring once. CDR3 length: 16 residues. J lost 1 base, V lost 0 bases, and 2 bases had no gene match. This clonotype originated in a human donor in a cohort sampled during active COVID-19. Source material: peripheral blood. The rearrangement uses TRBV5-7 and TRBJ2-2; 8 positions match TRBD1. TRBV5-7 is reported as an ORF; its role is uncertain. Here the CDR3 reads CASSLADRGNTGELFF. DNA for the CDR3: TGTGCCAGCAGCTTGGCCGACAGGGGGAACACCGGGGAGCTGTTTTTT.